This T cell receptor beta chain derives from a study of T cell changes during pregnancy in multiple sclerosis. The CDR3 is made up of 16 amino acids. Unmatched junction bases numbered 2, after V lost 2 bases and J lost 1 base. Germline loops: CDR1 SGHKS, CDR2 YYEKEE (reference sequence). The protocol was immunoSEQ multiplex PCR, while the TCRdb copy is restricted to in-frame clones and leaves out a portion. The sample includes roughly 40,000 clones, around 92% seen only once; the top ten take 0.5%. The sequencing here drew on CD4+ T cells from peripheral blood mononuclear cells, taken in the second trimester of pregnancy. The V and J genes are TRBV5-5 and TRBJ2-1, with 11 bases identical to TRBD1. This TCR came from a female donor in good health, enrolled as a control in a pregnancy study. CDR3 region: CASSLGDRGSYNEQFF. Here the CDR3 DNA reads TGTGCCAGCAGCTTAGGGGACAGGGGGTCCTACAATGAGCAGTTCTTC. Full variable domain (missing parts from reference TRBV5-5 and TRBJ2-1): DAGVTQSPTHLIKTRGQQVTLRCSPISGHKSVSWYQQVLGQGPQFIFQYYEKEERGRGNFPDRFSARQFPNYSSELNVNALLLGDSALYLCASSLGDRGSYNEQFFGPGTRLTVL.